Listed here is a single TCR beta chain. The sample originates from a study of control samples from healthy donors and cancer patients. Profiling relied on immunoSEQ multiplex PCR, and the TCRdb table lists in-frame clones only, not all of them. This sample yields tens of thousands of clones, of which approximately 87% are seen a single time; approximately 50% belongs to the top ten. The TCR originated in a man in his 60s in good health. The sequencing sample was made of blood.

The CDR3 DNA reads TGTGCCAGCAGCTTGACAGAAAACAATGAGCAGTTCTTC. Translated, it gives CASSLTENNEQFF. The chain is built from TRBV6-5 and TRBJ2-1, with D possibly TRBD1 on 5 matching bases. V shed 6 bases and J shed 5 bases, with 11 bases lying between them. The germline gives CDR1 MNHEY, CDR2 SVGAGI. The CDR3 loop spans 13 amino acids.